This T cell receptor (beta chain) emerged from a study of blood T cell repertoires in COVID-19. Study overall: Spain, Italy and the United States supplied samples that represented acute and convalescent COVID-19. T cells, B-cell-depleted T cells, or PBMCs provided the cDNA or gDNA that served as material.

The Seattle site enrolled patients during active infection and followed them longitudinally. Methods used by the authors: The authors estimated nucleated cell counts from reference gene primer amplification. Using immunoSEQ multiplex PCR, the repertoire was profiled, and TCRdb retains in-frame clones only, with some absent. V, J and clone size reflect that table, while D and trimming were determined from the DNA. Of under 250,000 clones listed, about nine tenths are singletons. V was cut by 6 bases and J by 0 bases, with 9 bases left in between. This CDR3 is 14 amino acids long. Germline CDR1 is MNHEY and CDR2 is SVGAGI.

V gene TRBV6-5 combines with J gene TRBJ1-5; D ambiguous. The sequenced sample consisted of peripheral blood. The TCR comes from a man aged 25 to 45 with COVID-19, enrolled during active disease. The CDR3 loop reads CASRLENSNQPQHF. The CDR3 nucleotides read TGTGCCAGCAGACTAGAGAATAGCAATCAGCCCCAGCATTTT.